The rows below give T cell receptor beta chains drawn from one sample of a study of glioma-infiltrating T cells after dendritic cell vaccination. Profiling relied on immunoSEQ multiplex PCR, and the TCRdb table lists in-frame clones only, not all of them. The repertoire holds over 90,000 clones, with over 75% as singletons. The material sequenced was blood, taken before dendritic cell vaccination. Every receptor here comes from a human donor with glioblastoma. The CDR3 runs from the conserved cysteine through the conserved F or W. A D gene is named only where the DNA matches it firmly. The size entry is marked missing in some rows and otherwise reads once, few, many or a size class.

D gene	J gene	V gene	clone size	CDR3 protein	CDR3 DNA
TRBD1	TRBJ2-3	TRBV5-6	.	CASSFGDRAADTQYF	TGTGCCAGCAGCTTCGGGGACAGGGCCGCAGATACGCAGTATTTT
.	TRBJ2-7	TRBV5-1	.	CASSLGTVYEQYF	TGCGCCAGCAGCTTGGGGACAGTCTACGAGCAGTACTTC
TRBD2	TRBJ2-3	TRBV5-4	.	CASSFQLAGGADTQYF	TGTGCCAGCAGCTTTCAACTAGCGGGAGGGGCAGATACGCAGTATTTT
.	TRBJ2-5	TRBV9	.	CASSVGGSSETQYF	TGTGCCAGCAGCGTAGGAGGTAGCTCGGAGACCCAGTACTTC
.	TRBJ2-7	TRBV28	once	CASSPQGTYEQYF	TGTGCCAGCAGTCCCCAGGGCACCTACGAGCAGTACTTC
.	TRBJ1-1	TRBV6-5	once	CASRRWTAQNTEAFF	TGTGCCAGCAGGCGTTGGACAGCTCAGAACACTGAAGCTTTCTTT
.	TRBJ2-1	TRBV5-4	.	CASSGSGSSYNEQFF	TGTGCCAGCAGCGGGAGCGGAAGCTCCTACAATGAGCAGTTCTTC
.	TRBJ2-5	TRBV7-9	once	CASSLGTGSRKETQYF	TGTGCCAGCAGCCTAGGGACGGGGTCGAGAAAAGAGACCCAGTACTTC
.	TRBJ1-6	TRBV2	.	CASRAVFNSPLHF	TGTGCCAGCAGGGCAGTCTTTAATTCACCCCTCCACTTT
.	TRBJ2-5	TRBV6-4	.	CASSDLGGAPQETQYF	TGTGCCAGCAGTGACCTAGGAGGGGCGCCCCAAGAGACCCAGTACTTC
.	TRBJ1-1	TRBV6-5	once	CASRRQANTEAFF	TGTGCCAGCAGGAGACAGGCTAACACTGAAGCTTTCTTT
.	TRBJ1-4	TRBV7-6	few	CASSFSRGANEKLFF	TGTGCCAGCAGCTTTTCCAGGGGTGCTAATGAAAAACTGTTTTTT
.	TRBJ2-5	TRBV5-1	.	CASSFRQAQETQYF	TGCGCCAGCAGCTTCCGACAGGCCCAAGAGACCCAGTACTTC
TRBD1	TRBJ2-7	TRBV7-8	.	CASSLGSGQGYEQYF	TGTGCCAGCAGCTTAGGGTCCGGACAGGGTTACGAGCAGTACTTC
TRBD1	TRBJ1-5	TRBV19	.	CASSTGTGYSNQPQHF	TGTGCCAGTAGTACCGGGACAGGATATAGCAATCAGCCCCAGCATTTT
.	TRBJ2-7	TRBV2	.	CASREQGDEQYF	TGTGCCAGCAGGGAACAGGGTGACGAGCAGTACTTC
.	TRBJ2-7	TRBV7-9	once	CASSLFRPESYSYEQYF	TGTGCCAGCAGCTTATTCAGGCCTGAATCTTACTCCTACGAGCAGTACTTC
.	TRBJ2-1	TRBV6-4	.	CASSALRESEQFF	TGTGCCAGCAGTGCCCTCCGGGAGAGTGAGCAGTTCTTC
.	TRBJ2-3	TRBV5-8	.	CASSFSGFVTDTQYF	TGTGCCAGCAGCTTTAGCGGTTTTGTCACAGATACGCAGTATTTT